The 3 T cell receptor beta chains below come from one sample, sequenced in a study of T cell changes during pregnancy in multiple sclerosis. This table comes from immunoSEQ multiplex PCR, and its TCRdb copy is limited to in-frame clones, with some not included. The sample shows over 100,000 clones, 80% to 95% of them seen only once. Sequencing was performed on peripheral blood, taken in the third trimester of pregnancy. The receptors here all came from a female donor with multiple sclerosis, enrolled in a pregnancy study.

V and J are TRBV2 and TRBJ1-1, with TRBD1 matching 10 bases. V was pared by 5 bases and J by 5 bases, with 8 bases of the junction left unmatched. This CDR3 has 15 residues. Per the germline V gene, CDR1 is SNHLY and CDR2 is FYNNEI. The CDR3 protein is CASSYRQGARTEAFF. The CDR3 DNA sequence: TGTGCCAGCAGTTACAGACAGGGGGCGCGGACTGAAGCTTTCTTT.

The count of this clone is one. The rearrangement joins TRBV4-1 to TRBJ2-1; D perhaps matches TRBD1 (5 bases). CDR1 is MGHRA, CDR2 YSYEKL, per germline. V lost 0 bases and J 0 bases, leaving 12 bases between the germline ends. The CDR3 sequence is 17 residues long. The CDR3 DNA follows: TGCGCCAGCAGCCAAGATTCAAGGGGTCACTCCTACAATGAGCAGTTCTTC. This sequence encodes CASSQDSRGHSYNEQFF.

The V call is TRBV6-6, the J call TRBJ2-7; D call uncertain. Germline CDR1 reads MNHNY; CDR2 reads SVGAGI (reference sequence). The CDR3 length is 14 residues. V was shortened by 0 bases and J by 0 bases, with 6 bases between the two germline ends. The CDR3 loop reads CASSYSMASYEQYF. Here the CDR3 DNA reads TGTGCCAGCAGTTACTCGATGGCCTCCTACGAGCAGTACTTC.